The next 26 T cell receptor beta chains were all read from a single sample in a study of shared clonotypes between healthy human individuals (dated by TCRdb to 2018 to 2020). The library was built by means of the immunoSEQ multiplex PCR assay. This is the immuneACCESS table as TCRdb keeps it, with only in-frame sequences that have V and J called. A part of the clones is gone; compared with another copy, unresolved V genes explain less than half, and the rest is unexplained. For this sample there are roughly 2.4 million clones; approximately 95% appear just once. More than 0.1% of the sample belongs to the ten largest clones. Material: naive CD4+ T cells sorted from blood. The intended sense of this specimen's cell subset or site label: CD45RA+ positively selected. The receptors here all came from a man younger than 35 in good health.

This clone appeared a single time. This chain links TRBV6-5 with TRBJ2-1; the D call may be TRBD1 or TRBD2 (5 bases each). V dropped 3 bases and J dropped 9 bases, with 9 bases sitting between them. The length of the CDR3 is 12 residues. Germline assignment: CDR1 MNHEY and CDR2 SVGAGI. The CDR3 region has the DNA TGTGCCAGCAGTTATGAGGGGCTTGAGCAGTTCTTC. It translates to CASSYEGLEQFF.

V usage is TRBV18 and J usage is TRBJ2-5; possible D gene TRBD1, 6 bases. The CDR3 covers 13 residues. V lost 7 bases and J lost 0, with 9 bases in between. Germline V lookup: CDR1 KGHSH, CDR2 LQKENI. DNA for the CDR3: TGTGCCAGCTTAAGGGGGTACCAAGAGACCCAGTACTTC. It translates to CASLRGYQETQYF.

This clone appeared once. The J gene is TRBJ1-6, the V gene TRBV28, with 8 bases identical to TRBD1. After removal of 4 bases from V and 10 bases from J, the junction contained 9 bases not matched to a gene. This CDR3 contains 15 residues. Germline loops: CDR1 MDHEN, CDR2 SYDVKM. CDR3 sequence (DNA): TGTGCCAGCAGTTCCTCCGGGACAGGAAAATCACCCCTCCACTTT. Protein: CASSSSGTGKSPLHF.

The CDR3: CASSLQGAGTDTQYF. CDR3 nucleotides: TGTGCCAGCAGCCTCCAGGGGGCTGGCACAGATACGCAGTATTTT. The rearrangement joins TRBV11-3 to TRBJ2-3; 8 bases agree with TRBD1. V shed 5 bases and J 1 base; nucleotides not matched to a gene: 5. The CDR3 is made up of 15 amino acids. Germline V lookup: CDR1 SGHNT, CDR2 YENEEA.

The gene calls are TRBV15 and TRBJ2-3, with D possibly called TRBD1 or TRBD2 (6 bases each). V dropped 0 bases and J dropped 0 bases, with 10 bases sitting between them. This CDR3 is built from 16 residues. Germline V gene lookup returns CDR1 LNHNV and CDR2 YYDKDF (reference sequence). As DNA, the CDR3 is TGTGCCACCAGCAGAGATGGGGGGCTTAGCACAGATACGCAGTATTTT. As protein: CATSRDGGLSTDTQYF.

The chain recombines TRBV5-1 with TRBJ2-5; D tentatively reads TRBD1 or TRBD2 (5 bases each). Germline V gene data show CDR1 as SGHRS and CDR2 as YFSETQ. The CDR3 has 15 residues. The V end was cut by 0 bases, the J end by 2 bases, with 11 bases between. The DNA for the CDR3 is TGCGCCAGCAGCTTGGTGGGGACCCTTCAAGAGACCCAGTACTTC. This encodes CASSLVGTLQETQYF.

The chain joins TRBV7-2 to TRBJ1-5, with no clear D. This CDR3 spans 14 amino acids. The V and J ends lost 3 bases and 6 bases respectively, with 12 bases between them. The V gene's germline CDR1 is SGHTA and CDR2 FQGNSA. The CDR3 sequence is CASSFGEPSQPQHF. In DNA, the CDR3 is TGTGCCAGCAGCTTTGGGGAACCCTCTCAGCCCCAGCATTTT. The whole variable domain, filled in from reference TRBV7-2 and TRBJ1-5, reads GAGVSQSPSNKVTEKGKDVELRCDPISGHTALYWYRQSLGQGLEFLIYFQGNSAPDKSGLPSDRFSAERTGGSVSTLTIQRTQQEDSAVYLCASSFGEPSQPQHFGDGTRLSIL.

This rearrangement joins TRBV15 to TRBJ1-2; a weak D match, TRBD1 (5 bases). The germline V gene encodes CDR1 LNHNV and CDR2 YYDKDF (reference sequence). With 4 bases removed from V and 9 bases from J, the gap between germline ends came to 18 bases. The CDR3 runs to 14 residues. CDR3: CATSTPLGGARYTF. Here the CDR3 DNA reads TGTGCCACCAGCACGCCCCTCGGGGGAGCTCGCTACACCTTC.

The rearrangement uses TRBV5-5 and TRBJ2-7; TRBD1 matches at 9 bases. The CDR3 has 15 residues. From germline, CDR1 is SGHKS and CDR2 YYEKEE (reference sequence). J lost 9 bases, V lost 3 bases, and 13 bases had no gene match. Written as DNA, the CDR3 is TGTGCCAGCAGCTCGAGCGGACAGGGGCACCAGGGGCAGTACTTC. This gives the protein CASSSSGQGHQGQYF.

This clone appeared once. The genes are TRBV19 and TRBJ1-2; TRBD1 agrees at 7 bases. Germline V gene data show CDR1 as LNHDA and CDR2 as SQIVND (reference sequence). This CDR3 region has 14 residues. Trimming at V came to 6 bases and at J to 8 bases, leaving 12 bases not matched to a gene. This CDR3 reads CASSPADRPWGYTF. CDR3 bases: TGTGCCAGTAGCCCCGCGGACAGGCCTTGGGGCTACACCTTC.

The chain uses TRBV28 and TRBJ1-2; D call uncertain. The CDR3 runs to 15 residues. Germline V gives CDR1 MDHEN, CDR2 SYDVKM. V was trimmed by 1 base and J by 8 bases, leaving 17 bases between them. The CDR3 DNA reads TGTGCCAGCAGTTTATTCGGACCGCCTTATCAAGGCTACACCTTC. Protein sequence: CASSLFGPPYQGYTF.

The chain combines TRBV30 with TRBJ1-6; 12 nucleotides line up with TRBD1. With V trimmed by 2 bases and J by 10 bases, 12 bases remained unmatched. The CDR3 loop spans 17 amino acids. Germline CDR1 GTSNPN, CDR2 SVGIG (reference sequence). The CDR3: CAWSSAPRDRGRSPLHF. In nucleotides, the CDR3 is TGTGCCTGGAGTAGTGCCCCTAGGGACAGGGGGCGGTCACCCCTCCACTTT.

As to this clone: Other DNA sequences within the sample encode an identical CDR3. The chain is built from TRBV9 and TRBJ2-3; D gene unclear. Germline values: CDR1 SGDLS, CDR2 YYNGEE. With 0 bases removed from V and 5 bases from J, the gap between germline ends came to 7 bases. The CDR3 covers 13 residues. The CDR3 spells CASSVEGLDTQYF. CDR3 DNA sequence: TGTGCCAGCAGCGTAGAAGGGCTAGATACGCAGTATTTT.

V and J are TRBV18 and TRBJ1-5; D is perhaps TRBD1 (6 bases). The CDR3 has 17 amino acids. Trimming took 2 bases from V and 0 from J, leaving 14 bases between them. CDR1 is KGHSH and CDR2 is LQKENI in the germline V gene. CDR3 residues: CASSPTGQLYSNQPQHF. DNA for the CDR3: TGTGCCAGCTCACCAACCGGACAGTTATATAGCAATCAGCCCCAGCATTTT.

This chain uses TRBV2 with TRBJ2-1; D is uncertain. The germline V and J ends were trimmed by 2 bases and 0 bases, with 17 bases remaining between them. The CDR3 extends over 18 amino acids. CDR1 is SNHLY and CDR2 is FYNNEI in the germline V gene. The CDR3 here is CASSELERPRSSYNEQFF. The CDR3 nucleotides read TGTGCCAGCAGTGAACTAGAGCGACCGAGGAGCTCCTACAATGAGCAGTTCTTC. The full variable domain, in which reference TRBV2 and TRBJ2-1 provide the parts outside the CDR3, is EPEVTQTPSHQVTQMGQEVILRCVPISNHLYFYWYRQILGQKVEFLVSFYNNEISEKSEIFDDQFSVERPDGSNFTLKIRSTKLEDSAMYFCASSELERPRSSYNEQFFGPGTRLTVL.

Of note for this clone: Additional DNA sequences in this sample encode the identical CDR3. J is TRBJ2-3 and V is TRBV6-5; the match to TRBD1 covers 7 bases. The CDR3 spans 15 residues. From germline, CDR1 is MNHEY and CDR2 SVGAGI. After removal of 2 bases from V and 1 base from J, the junction contained 3 bases not matched to a gene. The CDR3 DNA follows: TGTGCCAGCAGTTACACCGGGACAGGCACAGATACGCAGTATTTT. Protein product: CASSYTGTGTDTQYF.

The chain has TRBV6-5 and TRBJ2-1; tentative D call: TRBD2 (6 bases). V was trimmed by 5 bases and J by 4 bases, leaving 12 bases between them. Looked up from germline, CDR1 is MNHEY and CDR2 is SVGAGI. The length of the CDR3 is 14 residues. CDR3 region: CASSSVRGYNEQFF. The CDR3 nucleotides read TGTGCCAGCAGTAGTGTGCGGGGTTACAATGAGCAGTTCTTC.

Of note for this clone: One junction end does not reproduce the germline sequence, and a read error may be involved. The genes are TRBV30 and TRBJ2-7; 9 nucleotides match TRBD2. This CDR3 region has 12 residues. Germline CDR1 GTSNPN, CDR2 SVGIG (reference sequence). The CDR3, as DNA: TGTGCCTGGAGTGTACGAGGGCGGGAGGGCCGGTTC. It is translated as CAWSVRGREGRF.

The chain joins TRBV9 to TRBJ2-1; no definite D call. The germline V and J ends were trimmed by 4 bases and 5 bases, with 4 bases remaining between them. CDR1 and CDR2 from the germline V gene are SGDLS and YYNGEE. This CDR3 has 11 residues. This CDR3 is CASSHDNEQFF. In DNA form, the CDR3 reads TGTGCCAGCAGCCACGACAATGAGCAGTTCTTC. The full variable domain, its missing parts supplied by reference TRBV9 and TRBJ2-1, is DSGVTQTPKHLITATGQRVTLRCSPRSGDLSVYWYQQSLDQGLQFLIQYYNGEERAKGNILERFSAQQFPDLHSELNLSSLELGDSALYFCASSHDNEQFFGPGTRLTVL.

Note on this clone: The same CDR3 also results from other DNA sequences found in this sample. The chain is built from TRBV2 and TRBJ2-2; 8 nucleotides align to TRBD1. The ends lost 7 bases at V and 6 bases at J; junction bases unmatched: 1. The CDR3 has 12 residues. Germline CDR1 SNHLY, CDR2 FYNNEI. In DNA form, the CDR3 reads TGTGCCAGCACAGGGGGCCCCGGGGAGCTGTTTTTT. Protein sequence: CASTGGPGELFF.

V is TRBV6-6 and J is TRBJ1-3, with 7 bases matching TRBD1. V shed 2 bases and J 4 bases; nucleotides not matched to a gene: 5. The CDR3 contains 15 residues. Germline loops: CDR1 MNHNY, CDR2 SVGAGI (reference sequence). CDR3 amino acids: CASSYTRTGGNTIYF. DNA for the CDR3: TGTGCCAGCAGTTACACCCGGACAGGCGGAAACACCATATATTTT.

V and J are TRBV4-1 and TRBJ2-7; D gene ambiguous. This CDR3 has 11 residues. CDR1 MGHRA and CDR2 YSYEKL come from the germline V gene. Trimming removed 2 bases from V and 7 bases from J, with 6 bases in between. For the CDR3, the DNA is TGCGCCAGCAGCCAACAAACAGAGCAGTACTTC. Its protein product is CASSQQTEQYF.

V usage is TRBV7-2 and J usage is TRBJ2-3; TRBD2 might be the D (6 bases). Germline CDR1 reads SGHTA; CDR2 reads FQGNSA. V was clipped by 5 bases and J by 0 bases, with 12 bases between them. CDR3 length: 15 residues. In DNA, the CDR3 is TGTGCCAGCAGCGATAGACGGGGGAGCACAGATACGCAGTATTTT. Translated: CASSDRRGSTDTQYF.

Worth noting for this clone: In the same sample, other DNA sequences code for this CDR3. This chain connects TRBV30 to TRBJ2-7, with D possibly called TRBD1 or TRBD2 (6 bases each). The CDR3 sequence is 14 residues long. The V end was cut by 1 base, the J end by 1 base, with 11 bases between. Germline-derived CDR1 and CDR2 are GTSNPN and SVGIG (reference sequence). The CDR3 loop reads CAWSGRGRSYEQYF. CDR3 nucleotide sequence: TGTGCCTGGAGTGGGAGGGGGAGATCCTACGAGCAGTACTTC. Looking up the rest from reference TRBV30 and TRBJ2-7 gives the full variable domain: SQTIHQWPATLVQPVGSPLSLECTVEGTSNPNLYWYRQAAGRGLQLLFYSVGIGQISSEVPQNLSASRPQDRQFILSSKKLLLSDSGFYLCAWSGRGRSYEQYFGPGTRLTVT.

This chain links TRBV10-1 with TRBJ2-1; 9 bases align to TRBD2. The V and J ends lost 4 bases and 6 bases, in that order; junction bases with no gene match: 1. The V gene's germline CDR1 is WNHNN and CDR2 SYGVQD (reference sequence). The length of the CDR3 is 13 residues. The CDR3 spells CASSAGLANEQFF. DNA of the CDR3: TGCGCCAGCAGTGCGGGACTAGCCAATGAGCAGTTCTTC.

V is TRBV11-2 and J is TRBJ2-5, with D unclear. Trimming took off 3 bases at V and 4 bases at J, with 12 bases between the two ends. The germline V gene encodes CDR1 SGHAT and CDR2 FQNNGV. This CDR3 contains 14 residues. In DNA form, the CDR3 reads TGTGCCAGCAGCTTCGGTCGGGTATTAGAGACCCAGTACTTC. This codes for CASSFGRVLETQYF.